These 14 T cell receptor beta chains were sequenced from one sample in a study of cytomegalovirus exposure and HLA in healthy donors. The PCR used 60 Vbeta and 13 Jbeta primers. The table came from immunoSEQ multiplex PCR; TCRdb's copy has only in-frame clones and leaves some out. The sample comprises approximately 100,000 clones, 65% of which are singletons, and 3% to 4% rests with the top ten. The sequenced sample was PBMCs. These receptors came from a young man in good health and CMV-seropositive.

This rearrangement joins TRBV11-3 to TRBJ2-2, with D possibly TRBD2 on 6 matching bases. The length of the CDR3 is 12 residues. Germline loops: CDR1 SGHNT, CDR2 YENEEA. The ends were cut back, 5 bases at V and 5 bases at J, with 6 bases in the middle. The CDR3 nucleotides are TGTGCCAGCAGCCGGGGGACCGGGGAGCTGTTTTTT. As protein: CASSRGTGELFF.

This chain's CDR3 is CAISESGSNYGYTF. CDR3 bases: TGTGCCATCAGTGAATCAGGGTCTAACTATGGCTACACCTTC. The chain links TRBV10-3 to TRBJ1-2; maybe TRBD1 (5 bases). The germline V gene has CDR1 ENHRY and CDR2 SYGVKD. The CDR3 totals 14 residues. V lost 3 bases and J 0 bases, leaving 8 bases between the germline ends.

The CDR3 DNA is TGTGCCAGCTCACCACCCCTAGCGGGGGGGCCGGTGGCCAACGTCCTGACTTTC. This encodes CASSPPLAGGPVANVLTF. This rearrangement joins TRBV18 to TRBJ2-6; 12 bases fit TRBD2. V gave up 0 bases and J gave up 6 bases; unmatched junction bases: 6. The CDR3 consists of 18 residues. Germline CDR1 and CDR2: KGHSH and LQKENI.

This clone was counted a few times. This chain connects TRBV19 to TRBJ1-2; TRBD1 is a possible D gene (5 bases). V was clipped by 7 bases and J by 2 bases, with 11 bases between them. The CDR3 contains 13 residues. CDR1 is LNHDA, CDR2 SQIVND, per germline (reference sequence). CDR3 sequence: CASNRDSNYGYTF. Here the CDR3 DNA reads TGTGCCAGTAATCGAGACAGCAACTATGGCTACACCTTC.

The CDR3 bases are TGTGCCAGCAGCTGGGGCGGGGTGATTACCGGGGAGCTGTTTTTT. It is translated as CASSWGGVITGELFF. The V and J genes are TRBV5-6 and TRBJ2-2; D is perhaps TRBD2 (6 bases). This CDR3 is built from 15 residues. Trimming cost V 3 bases and J 5 bases, with 14 bases left between them. The germline V gene has CDR1 SGHDT and CDR2 YYEEEE.

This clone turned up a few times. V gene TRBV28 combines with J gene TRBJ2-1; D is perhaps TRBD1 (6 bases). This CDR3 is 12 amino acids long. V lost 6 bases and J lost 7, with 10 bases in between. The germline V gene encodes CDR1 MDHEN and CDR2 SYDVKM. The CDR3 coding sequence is TGTGCCAGCAGCCTAGGGGGAAATGAGCAGTTCTTC. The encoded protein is CASSLGGNEQFF.

The CDR3: CASSRADVTQETQYF. CDR3 bases: TGTGCCAGCAGCAGAGCGGACGTGACCCAAGAGACCCAGTACTTC. V and J are TRBV11-3 and TRBJ2-5, with a weak D call TRBD2 (5 bases). V was trimmed by 5 bases and J by 1 base, leaving 14 bases between them. Germline CDR1 SGHNT, CDR2 YENEEA. The CDR3 runs to 15 residues.

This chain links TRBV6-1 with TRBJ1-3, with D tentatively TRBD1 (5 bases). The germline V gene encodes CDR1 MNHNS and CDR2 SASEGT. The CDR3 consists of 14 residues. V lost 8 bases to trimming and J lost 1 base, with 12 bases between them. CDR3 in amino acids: CASFEGLSGNTIYF. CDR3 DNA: TGTGCCAGCTTTGAGGGACTTTCTGGAAACACCATATATTTT.

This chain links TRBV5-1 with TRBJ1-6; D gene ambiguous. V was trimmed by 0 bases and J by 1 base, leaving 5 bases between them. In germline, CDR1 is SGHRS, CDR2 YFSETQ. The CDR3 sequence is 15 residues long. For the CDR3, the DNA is TGCGCCAGCAGCTTGGGCGGATCCTATAATTCACCCCTCCACTTT. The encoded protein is CASSLGGSYNSPLHF.

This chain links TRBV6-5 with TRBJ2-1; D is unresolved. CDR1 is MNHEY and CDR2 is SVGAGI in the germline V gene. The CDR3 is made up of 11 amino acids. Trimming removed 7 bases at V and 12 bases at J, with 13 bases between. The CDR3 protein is CASTLDEWQFF. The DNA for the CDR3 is TGTGCCAGCACCCTTGATGAGTGGCAGTTCTTC.

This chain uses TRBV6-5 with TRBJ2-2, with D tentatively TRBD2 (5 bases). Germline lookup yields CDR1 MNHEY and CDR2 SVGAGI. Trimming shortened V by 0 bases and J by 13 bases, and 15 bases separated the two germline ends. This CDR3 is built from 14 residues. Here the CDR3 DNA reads TGTGCCAGCAGTTACTCTATGTCAGTCGAGGGGCTGTTTTTT. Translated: CASSYSMSVEGLFF.

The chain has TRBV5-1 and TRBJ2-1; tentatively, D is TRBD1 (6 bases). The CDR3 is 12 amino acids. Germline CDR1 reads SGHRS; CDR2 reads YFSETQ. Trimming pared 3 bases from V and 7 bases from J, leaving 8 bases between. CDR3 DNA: TGCGCCAGCAGCTCTCAGGGGAATGAGCAGTTCTTC. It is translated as CASSSQGNEQFF.

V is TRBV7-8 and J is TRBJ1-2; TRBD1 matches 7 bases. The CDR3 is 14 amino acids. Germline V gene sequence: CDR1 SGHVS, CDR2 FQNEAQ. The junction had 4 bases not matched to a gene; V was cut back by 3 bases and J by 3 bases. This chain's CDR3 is CASSFSTGYYGYTF. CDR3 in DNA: TGTGCCAGCAGCTTTTCGACAGGGTACTATGGCTACACCTTC.

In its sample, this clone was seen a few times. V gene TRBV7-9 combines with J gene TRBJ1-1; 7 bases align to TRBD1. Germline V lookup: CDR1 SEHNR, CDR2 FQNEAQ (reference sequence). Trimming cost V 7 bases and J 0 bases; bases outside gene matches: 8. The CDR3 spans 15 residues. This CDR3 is CASTSPGGMNTEAFF. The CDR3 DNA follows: TGTGCCAGCACCTCACCAGGGGGGATGAACACTGAAGCTTTCTTT.